These 16 T cell receptor beta chains were sequenced from one sample in a study of identical twins. One entry per CDR3 protein, called by TCRdb with MiXCR from the 5' RACE reads. The data contain approximately 530,000 distinct CDR3 sequences, around 20% of them seen just once; the ten biggest clones take up roughly 0.5%. The data were also submitted as part of a second study, on yellow fever vaccine responses in identical twins.

Input material: CD4+ T cells sorted from blood. These TCRs come from a woman aged 18-29 years in good health.

CDR3 DNA sequence: TGTGCCAGCAGCCAAGATTTGGACTCGACCAAAGAGACCCAGTACTTC. Translating it yields CASSQDLDSTKETQYF. This chain joins TRBV3-1 and TRBJ2-5, with TRBD2 as a possible D gene (5 bases). The CDR3 length is 16 residues. CDR1 is LGHDT, CDR2 YNNKEL, per germline (reference sequence). The ends were cut back, 0 bases at V and 3 bases at J, with 14 bases in the middle.

The gene calls are TRBV3-1 and TRBJ2-5; possible D gene TRBD1, 5 bases. CDR3 length: 16 amino acids. Trimming took 0 bases from V and 5 from J, leaving 16 bases between them. CDR1 LGHDT and CDR2 YNNKEL come from the germline V gene (reference sequence). The CDR3 DNA is TGTGCCAGCAGCCAAGAGTTGGGGCTAGGGCGGGAGACCCAGTACTTC. Translation gives CASSQELGLGRETQYF.

A few counts support this clonotype. This chain links TRBV9 with TRBJ2-5; D ambiguous. The CDR3 is 13 amino acids. Trimming cost V 0 bases and J 7 bases, with 10 bases left between them. Looked up from germline, CDR1 is SGDLS and CDR2 is YYNGEE. The CDR3 DNA is TGTGCCAGCAGCGTAGTCTGGGTGGGGACCCAGTACTTC. Residues: CASSVVWVGTQYF.

This clonotype has just one count. The chain uses TRBV2 and TRBJ2-7; D gene unclear. The CDR3 totals 13 residues. With 6 bases removed from V and 2 bases from J, the gap between germline ends came to 11 bases. Per the germline V gene, CDR1 is SNHLY and CDR2 is FYNNEI. DNA for the CDR3: TGTGCCAGCAGGGTTCATGCGCCCTACGAGCAGTACGTC. It is translated as CASRVHAPYEQYV.

The chain employs TRBV5-1 and TRBJ1-1; the D is unclear. The V and J ends lost 0 bases and 1 base respectively, with 10 bases between them. CDR3 length: 15 residues. Looked up from germline, CDR1 is SGHRS and CDR2 is YFSETQ. As DNA, the CDR3 is TGCGCCAGCAGCTTGGCAGGAATGTCGAACACTGAAGCTTTCTTT. Protein product: CASSLAGMSNTEAFF.

The chain combines TRBV12-3 or TRBV12-4 with TRBJ2-3; D possibly corresponds to TRBD2 (7 bases). Between the trimmed V and J ends, which lost 6 bases and 5 bases, there was a span of 18 bases. This CDR3 contains 15 residues. The CDR3 loop reads CASSARGGDGDTQYF. The CDR3 nucleotides are TGTGCCAGCAGCGCCAGGGGAGGGGACGGAGATACGCAGTATTTT.

In its sample, this clonotype was seen a few times. The chain is built from TRBV20-1 and TRBJ2-7; the match to TRBD2 covers 8 bases. The germline gives CDR1 DFQATT, CDR2 SNEGSKA (reference sequence). The CDR3 totals 15 residues. Trimming removed 6 bases from V and 2 bases from J; junction bases left unmatched: 12. CDR3 sequence (DNA): TGCAGTGCAAACGCGCGGGCGGGGGGCACCTACGAGCAGTACGTC. Its protein product is CSANARAGGTYEQYV.

The CDR3 protein is CASSLDRGGGEQYF. CDR3 in DNA: TGCGCCAGCAGCTTGGACAGGGGGGGAGGCGAGCAGTACTTC. The chain has TRBV5-1 and TRBJ2-7; maybe TRBD1 (8 bases). V gave up 0 bases and J gave up 6 bases, with 13 bases separating them. The CDR3 is made up of 14 amino acids. Germline V gene sequence: CDR1 SGHRS, CDR2 YFSETQ.

This chain connects TRBV19 to TRBJ2-1; TRBD2 matches at 8 bases. Germline loops: CDR1 LNHDA, CDR2 SQIVND (reference sequence). The CDR3 runs 15 residues. The V gene end was trimmed by 4 bases and the J gene end by 3 bases; junction bases not matched to a gene: 5. CDR3 sequence: CASSNVAGIYNEQFF. The DNA for the CDR3 is TGTGCCAGTAGTAATGTAGCGGGAATCTACAATGAGCAGTTCTTC.

A few counts support this clonotype. The chain recombines TRBV24-1 with TRBJ2-3; D might be TRBD1 (5 bases). Germline CDR1 and CDR2: KGHDR and SFDVKD. Trimming removed 4 bases from V and 7 bases from J, with 11 bases in between. CDR3 length equals 13 residues. DNA of the CDR3: TGTGCCACCAGTGACGTAAACAGGAATACGCAGTATTTT. Encoded protein: CATSDVNRNTQYF.

This clonotype has a handful of counts. The chain couples TRBV20-1 to TRBJ2-1; 10 positions match TRBD2. The CDR3 runs to 13 residues. The germline gives CDR1 DFQATT, CDR2 SNEGSKA (reference sequence). The trim removed 7 bases at V and 5 bases at J, leaving 5 bases unmatched. CDR3 sequence: CSVGTSAHNEQFF. CDR3 DNA sequence: TGCAGTGTAGGGACTAGCGCACACAATGAGCAGTTCTTC.

This clonotype has a handful of counts. The rearrangement uses TRBV15 and TRBJ2-1; 7 nucleotides align to TRBD1. Germline V gives CDR1 LNHNV, CDR2 YYDKDF (reference sequence). V shed 8 bases, J shed 4 bases, and the junction held 2 bases outside the gene matches. CDR3 length equals 12 residues. The CDR3 here is CATGTEYNEQFF. DNA for the CDR3: TGTGCCACCGGGACAGAATACAATGAGCAGTTCTTC.

This clonotype was picked up a small number of times. The rearrangement joins TRBV5-8 to TRBJ1-6; maybe TRBD1 (5 bases). Trimming pared 4 bases from V and 9 bases from J, leaving 14 bases between. Germline V gene lookup returns CDR1 SGHTS and CDR2 YDEGEE. The length of the CDR3 is 14 residues. The CDR3 region is CASSHGGASSPLHF. CDR3 nucleotide sequence: TGTGCCAGCAGCCACGGAGGGGCTTCTTCACCCCTCCACTTT.

The J gene is TRBJ2-1, the V gene TRBV4-1, with 9 bases that match TRBD2. The CDR3 is made up of 16 amino acids. CDR1 is MGHRA, CDR2 YSYEKL, per germline. The V gene end was trimmed by 8 bases and the J gene end by 9 bases; junction bases not matched to a gene: 17. Here the CDR3 reads CASQGRLAGTNGEQFF. The CDR3 DNA reads as TGCGCCAGCCAGGGGCGGCTAGCGGGGACTAACGGTGAGCAGTTCTTC.

This clonotype came up a few times. The chain joins TRBV20-1 to TRBJ2-5; maybe TRBD2 (5 bases). V lost 4 bases and J 4 bases, leaving 13 bases between the germline ends. Germline V gene data show CDR1 as DFQATT and CDR2 as SNEGSKA (reference sequence). The length of the CDR3 is 13 residues. The chain's CDR3 is CSANLLGVETQYF. The DNA of the CDR3 is TGCAGTGCTAACCTACTAGGAGTAGAGACCCAGTACTTC.

There are a few counts of this clonotype. This sequence joins TRBV24-1 and TRBJ2-1, with 8 bases that match TRBD2. V shed 1 base, J shed 6 bases, and the junction held 7 bases outside the gene matches. Germline V gives CDR1 KGHDR, CDR2 SFDVKD. The CDR3 has 16 amino acids. The CDR3 DNA reads as TGTGCCACCAGTGATTTTTCCGGGAGGGCGGGCAATGAGCAGTTCTTC. It yields the protein CATSDFSGRAGNEQFF.